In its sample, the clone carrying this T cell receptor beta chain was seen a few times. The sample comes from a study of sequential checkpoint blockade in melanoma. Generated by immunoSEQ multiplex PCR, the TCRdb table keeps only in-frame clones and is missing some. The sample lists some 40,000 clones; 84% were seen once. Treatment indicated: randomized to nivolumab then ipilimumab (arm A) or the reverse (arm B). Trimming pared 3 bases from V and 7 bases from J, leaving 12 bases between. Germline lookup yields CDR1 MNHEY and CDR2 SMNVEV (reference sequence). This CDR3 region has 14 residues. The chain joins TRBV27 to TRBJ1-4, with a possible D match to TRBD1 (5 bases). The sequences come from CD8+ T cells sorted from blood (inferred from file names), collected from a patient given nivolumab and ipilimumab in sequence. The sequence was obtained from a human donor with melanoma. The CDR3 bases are TGTGCCAGCAGTTTGACCAGGGTGGTTGAAAAACTGTTTTTT. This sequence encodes CASSLTRVVEKLFF. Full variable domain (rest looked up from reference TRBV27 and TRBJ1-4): EAQVTQNPRYLITVTGKKLTVTCSQNMNHEYMSWYRQDPGLGLRQIYYSMNVEVTDKGDVPEGYKVSRKEKRNFPLILESPSPNQTSLYFCASSLTRVVEKLFFGSGTQLSVL.